This T cell receptor beta chain was profiled in a study of tumor and adjacent non-tumor tissue in lung cancer. Study details: There were about 12 adenocarcinoma, a couple of squamous cell carcinoma and 1 small cell lung cancer cases. Study findings and constraints: TCR diversity was significantly greater in tumor than normal lung tissue. Top 100 clones took a larger repertoire share in normal lung.

This sample's RNA came from whole unsorted tissue. Newly diagnosed lung cancer patients had thoracic surgery in China, August–November 2014, without prior chemotherapy. Comments on this clonotype: Its specificity is unknown. Germline is not matched at one junction end, which may reflect a read error.

Three rounds of nested PCR, following a modified ARM-PCR protocol, produced the TCRbeta library. Each CDR3 protein is one row after TCRdb ran MiXCR on the multiplex PCR reads. Of fewer than 85,000 distinct CDR3 sequences in the sample, under 80% were seen once. Germline lookup yields CDR1 MNHNS and CDR2 SASEGT. The CDR3 runs 16 residues. Material: lung tumor tissue. The chain couples TRBV6-1 to TRBJ2-3, with 8 bases fitting TRBD2. The clonotype was recovered from a woman between 45 and 65 years old with non-small cell lung cancer. CDR3 amino acids: CVSRLTGLASADTQYF. The DNA for the CDR3 is TGTGTCAGCAGGCTGACTGGACTAGCCAGCGCGGATACGCAGTATTTT.